This T cell receptor (beta chain) was sequenced during a study of T cell responses to AZD1222 COVID-19 vaccine. Trimming shortened V by 6 bases and J by 1 base, and 10 bases separated the two germline ends. Germline CDR1 reads DFQATT; CDR2 reads SNEGSKA (reference sequence). This CDR3 is built from 13 residues. Regarding the study as a whole: Clonal diversity was possibly underestimated; the donors were predominantly white British and more often female. Across spike, vaccine-associated CD4 TCRs were found, dominant at 160-218 and 743-854. Baseline seropositivity occurred in only 5 to 7 AZD1222 recipients. Once two AZD1222 doses were given, Spike-specific TCR breadth and depth went up.

Generated by immunoSEQ multiplex PCR, the TCRdb table keeps only in-frame clones and is missing some. The sample lists under 150,000 clones; around 83% were seen once. Concerning this clone: Its antigen is undetermined.

Sequenced material: peripheral blood, taken on day 0 of MenACWY control vaccination. The J gene is TRBJ1-5, the V gene TRBV20-1, with D perhaps TRBD1 (5 bases). This receptor was taken from an adult in good health. CDR3 in amino acids: CSASGDSNQPQHF. The CDR3 DNA follows: TGCAGTGCCAGTGGGGACAGCAATCAGCCCCAGCATTTT.